These T cell receptor beta chains were read from a single sample in a study of T cell responses to AZD1222 COVID-19 vaccine. Method: immunoSEQ multiplex PCR; TCRdb's copy keeps in-frame clones and lacks some. The profile shows tens of thousands of clones, 88% of them singletons. The specimen was peripheral blood, collected 28 days after the second AZD1222 dose. The source of these receptors is an adult who received the AZD1222 COVID-19 vaccine. Both conserved end residues are part of each CDR3. Each record gives: V gene, J gene, D gene, clone size, CDR3 DNA, CDR3 protein. A D gene is named only where the DNA matches it firmly. Clone size, where shown, is once, few, many, or a class for clones that have expanded.

>TRBV19|TRBJ2-1|.|.
TGTGCCAGTAGTATAGCTAGATATGAGCAGTTCTTC
CASSIARYEQFF
>TRBV6-5|TRBJ1-1|.|.
TGTGCCAGCAGTTACTCGAGTATACGTGGTCACACTGAAGCTTTCTTT
CASSYSSIRGHTEAFF
>TRBV4-1|TRBJ1-1|.|.
TGCGCCAGCAGCGAGGCCGGGGCCGCGAACACTGAAGCTTTCTTT
CASSEAGAANTEAFF
>TRBV4-2|TRBJ2-2|TRBD1|few
TGTGCCAGCAGCCAGGGGGACAGGGACACCGGGGAGCTGTTTTTT
CASSQGDRDTGELFF
>TRBV19|TRBJ2-3|TRBD2|.
TGTGCCAGTACCGCGACTAGCGGAAGCACAGATACGCAGTATTTT
CASTATSGSTDTQYF
>TRBV5-4|TRBJ2-3|.|.
TGTGCCAGCAGCCCTTCCCCGGGGGCAGATACGCAGTATTTT
CASSPSPGADTQYF
>TRBV5-6|TRBJ1-1|.|once
TGTGCCAGCAGCACCTGGACAGCGGCGTTTGGCACTGAAGCTTTCTTT
CASSTWTAAFGTEAFF
>TRBV4-1|TRBJ2-2|.|.
TGCGCCAGCAGCCAAGAATCAGGGCCCGGGGAGCTGTTTTTT
CASSQESGPGELFF
>TRBV10-3|TRBJ1-2|.|.
TGTGCCATCAGGGGCAGGGAGGATGGCTACACCTTC
CAIRGREDGYTF
>TRBV2|TRBJ2-1|.|.
TGTGCCAGCAGTGAAAACGGGGGCAGGTGGTATGAGCAGTTCTTC
CASSENGGRWYEQFF
>TRBV27|TRBJ1-4|TRBD1|.
TGTGCCAGCAGTTCCAGGGGGCAGGGTAATGAAAAACTGTTTTTT
CASSSRGQGNEKLFF
>TRBV19|TRBJ1-1|TRBD1|.
TGTGCCAGTAGCGCAGACAGGGCGAAGACTGAAGCTTTCTTT
CASSADRAKTEAFF
>TRBV5-1|TRBJ2-3|TRBD2|.
TGCGCCAGCAGCACGGGACTAGCGGGAGAAGTGGCGCAGTATTTT
CASSTGLAGEVAQYF
>TRBV9|TRBJ1-2|.|.
TGTGCCAGCAGCCCCGGGGTGGGAAAAACCAACTATGGCTACACCTTC
CASSPGVGKTNYGYTF
>TRBV12-3/TRBV12-4|TRBJ1-6|.|.
TGTGCCAGCAGTTTGGGGAGAAATTCACCCCTCCACTTT
CASSLGRNSPLHF
>TRBV9|TRBJ1-2|TRBD1|.
TGTGCCAGCAGCGCGGCCCCCGGGACAGATAACTATGGCTACACCTTC
CASSAAPGTDNYGYTF
>TRBV2|TRBJ1-3|.|.
TGTGCCAGCAGCCAATTCAGGGAGACGGGAAACACCATATATTTT
CASSQFRETGNTIYF
>TRBV19|TRBJ1-3|.|.
TGTGCCAGTAGTAGGGTCTCTGGAAACACCATATATTTT
CASSRVSGNTIYF
>TRBV5-4|TRBJ1-2|TRBD1|once
TGTGCCAGCACCTGGGACAGGGAAGGCTACACCTTC
CASTWDREGYTF
>TRBV4-2|TRBJ2-1|TRBD1|.
TGTGCCAGCAGCCAAGAGGGTTCGGGACAGGGGTGGAATGAGCAGTTCTTC
CASSQEGSGQGWNEQFF
>TRBV12-3/TRBV12-4|TRBJ2-7|.|few
TGTGCCAGCAGTTTTGGACAATTTTACGAGCAGTACTTC
CASSFGQFYEQYF
>TRBV2|TRBJ2-3|TRBD2|.
TGTGCCAGCAATAGCGGGAGTTGGACAGATACGCAGTATTTT
CASNSGSWTDTQYF
>TRBV7-2|TRBJ2-1|.|.
TGTGCCAGCAGCTTAGCGGGAGGTCGGGTCGATGAGCAGTTCTTC
CASSLAGGRVDEQFF